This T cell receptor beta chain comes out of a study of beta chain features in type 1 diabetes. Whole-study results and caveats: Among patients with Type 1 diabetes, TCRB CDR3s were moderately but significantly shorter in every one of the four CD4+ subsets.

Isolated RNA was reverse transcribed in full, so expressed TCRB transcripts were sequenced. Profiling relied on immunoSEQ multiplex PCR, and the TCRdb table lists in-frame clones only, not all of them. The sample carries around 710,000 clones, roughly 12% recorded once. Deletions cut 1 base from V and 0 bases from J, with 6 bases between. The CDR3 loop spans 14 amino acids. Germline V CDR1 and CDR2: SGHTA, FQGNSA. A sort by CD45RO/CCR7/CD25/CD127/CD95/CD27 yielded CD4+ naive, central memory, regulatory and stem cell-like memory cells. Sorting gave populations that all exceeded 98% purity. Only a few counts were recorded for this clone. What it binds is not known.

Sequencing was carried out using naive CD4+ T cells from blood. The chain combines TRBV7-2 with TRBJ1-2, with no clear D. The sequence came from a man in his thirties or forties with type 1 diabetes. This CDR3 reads CASSLDGANYGYTF. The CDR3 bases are TGTGCCAGCAGCTTAGACGGAGCTAACTATGGCTACACCTTC.